This T cell receptor beta chain was obtained from a study of blood T cell repertoires in COVID-19. Some clones are missing from TCRdb's copy, which holds only in-frame ones; the method was immunoSEQ multiplex PCR. The table includes roughly 60,000 clones, about four fifths detected once. The CDR3 contains 15 residues. In germline, CDR1 is MNHNS, CDR2 SASEGT. Trimming took 3 bases from V and 6 from J; bases not matched to a gene: 5. This chain uses TRBV6-1 with TRBJ1-5, with 10 bases that match TRBD1. The receptor was derived from a human donor in a cohort sampled during active or convalescent COVID-19. The sequencing input was peripheral blood. CDR3 DNA: TGTGCCAGCAGTGAGGACAGGGGGTTGGGTCAGCCCCAGCATTTT. Residues: CASSEDRGLGQPQHF.